This TCR beta chain stems from a study of blood T cell repertoires in COVID-19. The CDR3 has 15 amino acids. From germline, CDR1 is MNHEY and CDR2 SMNVEV (reference sequence). Trimming cost V 0 bases and J 7 bases; bases outside gene matches: 5. Sequenced by immunoSEQ multiplex PCR; TCRdb stores in-frame clones only, minus some. The top ten hold more than 1.5% of the sample, which has approximately 150,000 clones, 87% seen once. The J gene is TRBJ2-2, the V gene TRBV27; 7 bases line up with TRBD1. The sequenced sample consisted of peripheral blood. This clonotype was obtained from a woman between 50 and 59 years old with acute or convalescent COVID-19. The CDR3 spells CASSLSTGVLGELFF. CDR3 nucleotides: TGTGCCAGCAGTTTATCCACAGGGGTCCTCGGGGAGCTGTTTTTT.